These 15 T cell receptor beta chains originate from one sample sequenced in a study of Graves' ophthalmopathy and Graves' hyperthyroidism. Amplification from RNA transcripts yielded the TCR beta CDR3 regions. First-round RT-PCR relied on HTBI primers, and a second-round multiplex PCR came next. One entry per CDR3 protein, called by TCRdb with MiXCR from the multiplex PCR reads. This sample carries about 500,000 distinct CDR3 sequences, under 45% of them seen once, and the ten largest clones take 3.5% to 5%. The source material was peripheral blood or thyroid tissue (not recorded which). These receptors all come from an adult man with Graves' hyperthyroidism.

The chain has TRBV28 and TRBJ2-5, with D possibly being TRBD1 (6 bases). The CDR3 sequence is 16 residues long. V shed 3 bases and J shed 0 bases, with 14 bases lying between them. In germline, CDR1 is MDHEN, CDR2 SYDVKM. The CDR3 region is CASSFIGQLYQETQYF. CDR3 nucleotide sequence: TGTGCCAGCAGTTTCATAGGACAGTTGTACCAAGAGACCCAGTACTTC.

The chain carries TRBV5-6 and TRBJ2-5; D remains ambiguous. This CDR3 is built from 14 residues. V lost 2 bases and J 1 base, leaving 9 bases between the germline ends. From germline, CDR1 is SGHDT and CDR2 YYEEEE. CDR3 loop: CASSLQTPQETQYF. The CDR3 DNA is TGTGCCAGCAGCTTACAGACCCCCCAAGAGACCCAGTACTTC.

The chain uses TRBV30 and TRBJ2-7, with 9 nucleotides matching TRBD1. CDR1 is GTSNPN, CDR2 SVGIG, per germline (reference sequence). The CDR3 is 14 amino acids. V trimming: 3 bases; J trimming: 6 bases; junction bases outside the gene matches: 9. CDR3 loop: CAWSARTGAVEQYF. The CDR3 region has the DNA TGTGCCTGGAGCGCGAGGACAGGGGCCGTCGAGCAGTACTTC.

This clonotype showed up just once. The rearrangement uses TRBV30 and TRBJ1-5, with TRBD1 identical over 12 bases. Germline CDR1 reads GTSNPN; CDR2 reads SVGIG (reference sequence). Trimming at V came to 1 base and at J to 6 bases, leaving 7 bases not matched to a gene. The CDR3 is made up of 16 amino acids. The CDR3 reads CAWSAPGQGARQPQHF. The CDR3 nucleotides are TGTGCCTGGAGTGCCCCGGGACAGGGGGCGCGTCAGCCCCAGCATTTT.

This clonotype was counted a few times. The conserved final phenylalanine or tryptophan is absent from the CDR3, which likely points to a read error. The DNA is left out, because the CDR3 cannot be placed on it with certainty; the CDR3 is given as TCRdb lists it. The V call is TRBV2, the J call TRBJ1-3; no DNA check was done on the table's D call, TRBD1. The CDR3 spans 8 amino acids, including both terminal residues. Per the germline V gene, CDR1 is SNHLY and CDR2 is FYNNEI. CDR3 region: CASSVGGQ.

The rearrangement uses TRBV29-1 and TRBJ2-1, with D possibly called TRBD1 or TRBD2 (5 bases each). V lost 4 bases and J lost 4, with 23 bases in between. The CDR3 has 17 amino acids. Germline V CDR1 and CDR2: SQVTM, ANQGSEA. The CDR3 region is CSVGSLWGKTLYNEQFF. DNA for the CDR3: TGCAGCGTTGGATCTCTGTGGGGGAAAACACTATACAATGAGCAGTTCTTC.

This clonotype showed up many times. The V call is TRBV7-9, the J call TRBJ1-2; D remains unclear. CDR1 and CDR2 from the germline V gene are SEHNR and FQNEAQ (reference sequence). CDR3 size: 13 residues. Trimming cost V 0 bases and J 4 bases, with 6 bases left between them. The CDR3 region is CASSLANTYGYTF. CDR3 nucleotides: TGTGCCAGCAGCTTAGCGAACACCTATGGCTACACCTTC. The whole variable domain, remainder taken from reference TRBV7-9 and TRBJ1-2, is DTGVSQNPRHKITKRGQNVTFRCDPISEHNRLYWYRQTLGQGPEFLTYFQNEAQLEKSRLLSDRFSAERPKGSFSTLEIQRTEQGDSAMYLCASSLANTYGYTFGSGTRLTVV.

As to this clonotype: This could be a read error, since a much larger clone is one nucleotide away. V is TRBV29-1 and J is TRBJ2-7, with TRBD1 as a possible D gene (5 bases). Germline loops: CDR1 SQVTM, CDR2 ANQGSEA. The CDR3 covers 13 residues. The CDR3 protein is CSVVDTRSHEQYF. CDR3 in DNA: TGCAGCGTTGTGGACACCCGCTCCCACGAGCAGTACTTC.

This clonotype was detected many times. The J gene is TRBJ1-1, the V gene TRBV6-5; D remains unclear. V gave up 4 bases and J gave up 1 base, with 10 bases separating them. The CDR3 consists of 14 residues. Germline CDR1 and CDR2: MNHEY and SVGAGI. The CDR3 DNA reads as TGTGCCAGCAGTTCGGTGGGCGCGAACACTGAAGCTTTCTTT. Residues: CASSSVGANTEAFF.

This chain connects TRBV2 to TRBJ1-1, with TRBD1 identical over 10 bases. This CDR3 comprises 17 residues. CDR1 is SNHLY and CDR2 is FYNNEI in the germline V gene. J gave up 4 bases and V 4 bases, and 12 bases lay outside the gene matches. The CDR3 reads CASSGGTGVVGGTEAFF. DNA for the CDR3: TGTGCCAGCAGTGGGGGGACAGGGGTGGTAGGTGGCACTGAAGCTTTCTTT.

Comment on this clonotype: Just one base apart from a much larger clone, this may be a read error. The V gene is TRBV5-1, the J gene TRBJ2-5; D unclear. Per the germline V gene, CDR1 is SGHRS and CDR2 is YFSETQ. CDR3 length equals 14 residues. Trimming left V 2 bases short and J 9 bases short, with 17 bases between. CDR3 amino acids: CASSLVPRSQPQYF. CDR3 sequence (DNA): TGCGCCAGCAGCTTAGTCCCTAGGAGCCAGCCCCAGTACTTC. Looking up the rest from reference TRBV5-1 and TRBJ2-5 gives the full variable domain: KAGVTQTPRYLIKTRGQQVTLSCSPISGHRSVSWYQQTPGQGLQFLFEYFSETQRNKGNFPGRFSGRQFSNSRSEMNVSTLELGDSALYLCASSLVPRSQPQYFGPGTRLLVL.

As to this clonotype: It may be a read error: a sequence one base away is much more abundant. J is TRBJ1-1 and V is TRBV7-2; perhaps TRBD1 as D (5 bases). CDR1 is SGHTA and CDR2 is FQGNSA in the germline V gene. The length of the CDR3 is 13 residues. V was trimmed by 2 bases and J by 9 bases, leaving 13 bases between them. The CDR3 DNA reads as TGTGCCAGCAGCTTAACGGGGAACAGGAAAGCTTTCTTT. Translation: CASSLTGNRKAFF. Drawing the rest from reference TRBV7-2 and TRBJ1-1, the complete variable domain is GAGVSQSPSNKVTEKGKDVELRCDPISGHTALYWYRQSLGQGLEFLIYFQGNSAPDKSGLPSDRFSAERTGGSVSTLTIQRTQQEDSAVYLCASSLTGNRKAFFGQGTRLTVV.

This clonotype was seen a handful of times. V usage is TRBV29-1 and J usage is TRBJ2-7, with 11 positions matching TRBD1. The CDR3 has 13 residues. V was clipped by 7 bases and J by 3 bases; unmatched bases: 5. CDR1 and CDR2 from the germline V gene are SQVTM and ANQGSEA. The CDR3: CSGGDRGDYEQYF. The CDR3 nucleotides are TGCAGCGGAGGGGACAGGGGGGACTACGAGCAGTACTTC.

The chain recombines TRBV30 with TRBJ1-5; 9 bases match TRBD1. The CDR3 totals 15 residues. Trimming cost V 2 bases and J 4 bases; bases outside gene matches: 6. The germline CDR1 and CDR2 sequences are GTSNPN and SVGIG (reference sequence). The CDR3 loop reads CAWSYRDRENQPQHF. The CDR3 DNA reads TGTGCCTGGAGTTATCGGGACAGGGAGAATCAGCCCCAGCATTTT.

The chain combines TRBV13 with TRBJ2-5, with TRBD1 as a possible D gene (5 bases). The CDR3 is 18 amino acids. The germline V and J ends were trimmed by 5 bases and 1 base, with 23 bases remaining between them. In germline, CDR1 is PRHDT, CDR2 FYEKMQ (reference sequence). CDR3 bases: TGTGCCAGCAGCCGAAGAATGCGGCCAAGGGGCGGCCAAGAGACCCAGTACTTC. Its protein is CASSRRMRPRGGQETQYF.